This record concerns one T cell receptor (beta chain) sequence. Its antigen is still unknown. The sample holds no much larger clone one base away, and base qualities are not on file. The cohort was made up of 500 to 800 healthy bone marrow donors. All cohort members were sampled while nominally healthy, although unrecorded immune exposures were likely present. The donor tested CMV seropositive and was one of the 289 seropositive cohort members. A peripheral blood sample was provided by each donor, and peripheral blood mononuclear cells were used for TCR beta sequencing. Genomic DNA was extracted from the blood cell samples with the Qiagen DNeasy Blood Extraction Kit. The data stem from a study of cytomegalovirus exposure and HLA in healthy donors (dated by TCRdb to about 2017). Study-wide context: In an earlier analysis of under 750 of the donors, 276 Gb of sequence data and 117 million unique TCR beta sequences from about 179 million T cells were reported. About 300 gigabases of sequencing data and roughly 81 million unique TCR sequences made up an early release that covered around 640 HLA-typed donors. In a later analysis, previously published TCR beta repertoires from 666 donors were re-analyzed and high-resolution HLA genotyping was added so that TCR occurrence patterns could be studied. Donor age, sex, ethnicity and CMV serostatus were compiled together with the repertoire data. Every discovery cohort repertoire had been produced on one sequencing platform. Along with the approximately 600-subject first cohort, a separate validation cohort of over a hundred different subjects was used. Because of strong linkage in the cohort, roughly five DR-DQ haplotypes were treated as single units for association and clustering. High-throughput TCR immunosequencing, statistical association of individual TCRs with disease status, and machine learning were combined to predict cytomegalovirus infection status. A later genetic analysis used genome-wide SNP genotypes for about 55% of the 666 donors, treating that subset as a discovery cohort. Typing coverage varied by locus: roughly 629-630 donors for A, B, C, DRB1 and DQB1; approximately 560 for DQA1; approximately 610 for DPA1; around 450 for DPB1. Using immunosequencing, the study profiled T cell repertoires from 550 to 750 subjects and related those repertoires to cytomegalovirus serostatus. In an earlier analysis of 500 to 650 of the donors, high-throughput TCR beta sequencing was used to judge whether each TCR beta V gene segment behaved as functional or pseudogenic. HLA typing included class I and class II loci at four-digit resolution. The aim of the study was to test whether cataloging public T cell receptors could identify signatures of past pathogen exposure. Of the roughly 400 genotyped donors, 70% to 90% were placed in the genetic ancestry cluster associated with self-reported Caucasian donors. Among about 390 genotyped donors of the cohort, an average of around 240,000 unique TCR beta nucleotide sequences were sequenced per donor, roughly a sixth of them non-productive. Rather than drawing on any new phenotypic data, the later analysis identified candidate immune exposures from TCR beta sequences and the way those sequences occurred across donors. What the study reported, not specific to this receptor: Compared with the approximately 600-donor mean, donors in an Asian-associated ancestry cluster had fewer N-insertions in productive TCRs, according to a later genetic analysis. Most TCR sequences were seen in very few donors, while some public TCRs were found in many individuals. When HLA alleles, especially DR and DQ, strongly co-occurred, TCR associations were difficult to assign to individual alleles. CMV serostatus was the only immune exposure information available for the cohort. The classifier was reported to diagnose cytomegalovirus status with high specificity and sensitivity in both the original cohort and the validation cohort. A cluster of highly shared sequence variants was judged likely to be a technical artifact of the sequencing pipeline. Only TCR beta chains were sequenced in this cohort, and the absence of alpha or paired-chain data limited detectable features. According to a later analysis, most CMV-associated TCR beta chains appeared to be HLA-restricted, and the HLA associations seemed to be driven largely by CMV exposure. The authors suggested that the approach could potentially be extended to other disease states and immunological phenotypes. Over 15 rarely observed V segments, including chromosome 9 orphons, were excluded from the earlier analysis of just under 600 of the donors because counts were too low. Three of the identified cytomegalovirus-associated TCR beta chains were confirmed in vitro to be specific for cytomegalovirus antigens. Some IMGT-functional V segments, including TRBV6-2 and TRBV6-3, could not be distinguished by the 87-base-pair reads and were therefore excluded. A later analysis found that TCR association rates varied across HLA loci, with DRB1 alleles showing the most associated TCRs and HLA-C alleles the fewest. Several of the top co-occurrence clusters appeared to be linked to parvovirus B19, influenza, CMV and Epstein-Barr virus, according to a later analysis. The presence/absence analyses assumed that sequencing depth was roughly uniform across donors, and that assumption may not be true. The study gave a list of 150 to 200 TCR beta chains associated with cytomegalovirus. Linkage disequilibrium might explain the correlated functional status among segregating V segments, but an unknown experimental factor could not be excluded. A later analysis found that HLA-associated TCR beta chains were more clonally expanded and had lower generation probabilities than equally common non-associated chains. An association between a missense DCLRE1C variant and V-gene and J-gene trimming of TCR beta chains was found in a later genetic analysis and replicated in an independent cohort. At a false discovery rate of 0.05, a later analysis linked 15,000 to 20,000 TCR beta sequences to specific HLA alleles. Because some donors lacked HLA typing at each locus, the association tests relied only on the typed subset. A further reported finding was that TCR beta sequences accurately predicted the HLA-A and HLA-B alleles for most subjects in the first cohort. Broadly in line with IMGT annotations, most TCR beta V segments showed up in productive rearrangements about 87% or about 30% of the time in an earlier analysis of about 500 of the donors.

The library was produced with the immunoSEQ multiplex PCR assay. The multiplex PCR relied on a mix of 60 forward primers for TCR Vbeta segments and 13 reverse primers for TCR Jbeta segments. A multiplex PCR assay on genomic DNA amplified the CDR3 region of rearranged TCR beta genes. Amplified TCR beta libraries were sequenced as 87-base-pair reads on the Illumina HiSeq System. The source study handled its data this way. A later analysis counted approximately 76 million unique TCR beta chains across the 550 to 800 repertoires, and approximately 11 million of these chains were shared by at least two donors. To remove PCR and sequencing errors, raw reads were error-corrected and collapsed into unique sequences using a nearest-neighbor algorithm that merged closely related sequences. CDR3 sequences were aligned to IMGT reference sequences to assign V, D and J gene segments. For a sequence to be retained, a match of at least six nucleotides was required to both a V gene segment and a J gene segment. Rearrangements were classified as productive when the CDR3 lacked stop codons and remained in frame with V and J, and all other rearrangements were classified as non-productive. CDR3 was defined by IMGT convention, running from the second conserved V-encoded cysteine to the conserved J-encoded phenylalanine. The earlier analysis of fewer than 700 of the donors excluded sequences that lacked an unambiguous match to a single V gene segment. In an earlier analysis of around 590 of the donors, a V segment was called functional when productive rearrangements were above 56.7%, and segregating when the standard deviation between donors exceeded 5%. A statistical classification framework was built to diagnose cytomegalovirus status from the catalog of TCR beta chain sequences. V and J gene assignment, in a later analysis, came from comparing TCR nucleotide sequences with IMGT/GENE-DB human TR gene sequences. In a later analysis, CDR3 sequences and most-parsimonious VDJ recombination scenarios were assigned using the TCRdist pipeline. In a later analysis, each TCR beta chain was defined by its CDR3 amino acid sequence together with its V-gene family, and reads lacking a unique V-gene family were excluded. To address suspected cross-contamination and a sequencing artifact, a later analysis removed 450 to 700 highly shared, low-generation-probability nucleotide sequences. In a later analysis, a clonal expansion index for each public chain was calculated from normalized within-repertoire ranks of inferred template counts. Generation probabilities in a later analysis came from a VDJ recombination model fitted to out-of-frame rearrangements, and those results were checked against IGoR. In a later analysis, hypergeometric tests were used to score TCR-TCR, TCR-HLA and TCR-CMV co-occurrence, with a repertoire-size bias correction applied to TCR pairs. False discovery rates were estimated in a later analysis by permuting HLA or CMV assignments 20 times. In a later analysis, co-occurring TCRs were grouped using DBSCAN, with TCRdist sequence similarity added in when clustering inside HLA-allele-positive subsets. Co-occurrence clustering excluded repertoires with fewer than 30,000 or more than 120,000 public chains, plus five with anomalous nucleotide sharing. The source is immuneACCESS, and TCRdb retained only in-frame sequences with V and J called. Part of the clones is not carried over; for the studies checked, unresolved V genes explain less than half of this, and the remainder is unexplained. The V and J calls and the clone size are those of that table, but D and trimming were determined from the DNA. Here the sample has tens of thousands of clones; 70% occur a single time. The ten biggest clones cover around 10% of the sample.

The germline V gene gives CDR1 as SGDLS and CDR2 as YYNGEE. The CDR3 numbers 15 residues from cysteine through phenylalanine. Of all the DNA, just the CDR3 is kept, 45 bases in frame from base 1. Trimming costs V 1 base and J 6 bases, and their ends lie 14 bases apart. Sequenced sample: PBMCs. The chain is assembled from TRBV9 and TRBJ2-1, with TRBD2 tentatively as D gene (6 bases match). This receptor was identified in a woman between 45 and 60 years old in good health and CMV-seropositive. The sequenced DNA is TGTGCCAGCAGCGTATCCGGGAGTGCCGGCAATGAGCAGTTCTTC. Translated, this is CASSVSGSAGNEQFF.